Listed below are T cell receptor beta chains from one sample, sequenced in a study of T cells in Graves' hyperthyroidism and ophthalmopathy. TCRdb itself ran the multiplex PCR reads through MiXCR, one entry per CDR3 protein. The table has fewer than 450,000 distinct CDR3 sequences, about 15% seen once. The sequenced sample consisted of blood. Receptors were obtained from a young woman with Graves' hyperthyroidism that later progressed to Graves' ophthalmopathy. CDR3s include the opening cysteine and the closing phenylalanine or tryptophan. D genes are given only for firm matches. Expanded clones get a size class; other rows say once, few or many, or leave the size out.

CDR3: CASSFDTYEQYF; DNA: TGTGCCAGCAGTTTCGACACCTACGAGCAGTACTTC; size: many; V: TRBV12-3/TRBV12-4; J: TRBJ2-7; D: .
CDR3: CASSTGTETYEQYF; DNA: TGTGCCAGCAGTACCGGGACAGAGACCTACGAGCAGTACTTC; size: many; V: TRBV28; J: TRBJ2-7; D: TRBD1
CDR3: CASSLGAGVSEQFF; DNA: TGTGCCAGCAGTTTAGGAGCGGGAGTCAGTGAGCAGTTCTTC; size: many; V: TRBV12-3/TRBV12-4; J: TRBJ2-1; D: TRBD2
CDR3: CSAHNQGPYEQYF; DNA: TGCAGCGCCCATAACCAGGGGCCCTACGAGCAGTACTTC; size: many; V: TRBV29-1; J: TRBJ2-7; D: .
CDR3: CASSPITSGSRETQYF; DNA: TGTGCCAGCAGCCCAATAACTAGCGGGAGCAGGGAGACCCAGTACTTC; size: .; V: TRBV5-5; J: TRBJ2-5; D: TRBD2
CDR3: CASSQQGASYEKLFF; DNA: TGTGCCAGCAGTCAACAGGGGGCTTCGTATGAAAAACTGTTTTTT; size: .; V: TRBV6-1; J: TRBJ1-4; D: TRBD1
CDR3: CASSPRGSPYEQYF; DNA: TGTGCCAGCAGCCCACGGGGATCCCCCTACGAGCAGTACTTC; size: few; V: TRBV7-9; J: TRBJ2-7; D: .
CDR3: CASSYSLRATREGYTF; DNA: TGTGCCAGCAGTTACTCGCTCAGGGCCACACGAGAGGGCTACACCTTC; size: few; V: TRBV6-6; J: TRBJ1-2; D: .
CDR3: CSANPTDNYGYTF; DNA: TGCAGTGCTAACCCGACAGATAACTATGGCTACACCTTC; size: many; V: TRBV20-1; J: TRBJ1-2; D: .
CDR3: CASSPYSHLGTGGYEQYF; DNA: TGTGCCAGCAGTCCCTATTCCCACCTCGGGACAGGGGGCTACGAGCAGTACTTC; size: many; V: TRBV6-1; J: TRBJ2-7; D: TRBD1
CDR3: CASSYGVTEAFF; DNA: TGTGCCAGCAGTTACGGTGTCACTGAAGCTTTCTTT; size: many; V: TRBV6-2/TRBV6-3; J: TRBJ1-1; D: .
CDR3: CASSWPGGTQYF; DNA: TGTGCCAGCAGTTGGCCGGGCGGGACCCAGTACTTC; size: many; V: TRBV27; J: TRBJ2-5; D: .
CDR3: CASSFTHQETQYF; DNA: TGTGCCAGCAGCTTTACTCACCAAGAGACCCAGTACTTC; size: many; V: TRBV6-1; J: TRBJ2-5; D: .
CDR3: CASSPPGGVTDTQYF; DNA: TGTGCCAGCTCACCACCGGGGGGGGTCACAGATACGCAGTATTTT; size: many; V: TRBV18; J: TRBJ2-3; D: TRBD2
CDR3: CASRSAGGFNEQFF; DNA: TGCGCCAGCAGGTCCGCGGGGGGATTCAACGAGCAGTTCTTC; size: few; V: TRBV5-1; J: TRBJ2-1; D: TRBD2
CDR3: CSGANAGTENTEAFF; DNA: TGCAGTGGAGCGAATGCCGGGACGGAGAACACTGAAGCTTTCTTT; size: many; V: TRBV20-1; J: TRBJ1-1; D: .
CDR3: CASSEPTGVNTEAFF; DNA: TGCGCCAGCAGTGAGCCTACAGGGGTGAACACTGAAGCTTTCTTT; size: .; V: TRBV10-2; J: TRBJ1-1; D: TRBD1
CDR3: CATSDFDRGQETQYF; DNA: TGTGCCACCAGTGATTTTGACAGGGGTCAAGAGACCCAGTACTTC; size: many; V: TRBV24-1; J: TRBJ2-5; D: TRBD1
CDR3: CASSPNVRRLGDTGELFF; DNA: TGTGCCAGTAGTCCTAACGTCAGGCGTTTAGGGGACACCGGGGAGCTGTTTTTT; size: .; V: TRBV19; J: TRBJ2-2; D: .
CDR3: CASSSIQGVSYEQYF; DNA: TGTGCCAGCAGCTCGATCCAGGGGGTAAGCTACGAGCAGTACTTC; size: many; V: TRBV11-1; J: TRBJ2-7; D: TRBD1
CDR3: CASRRGGEGKNIQYF; DNA: TGTGCCAGCAGGAGAGGGGGAGAGGGCAAAAACATTCAGTACTTC; size: many; V: TRBV6-1; J: TRBJ2-4; D: .
CDR3: CSARSPRASDTQYF; DNA: TGCAGTGCTAGGTCCCCTAGAGCCTCCGATACGCAGTATTTT; size: .; V: TRBV20-1; J: TRBJ2-3; D: .
CDR3: CASSSEARGWTEAFF; DNA: TGTGCCAGCAGTTCCGAGGCGAGGGGGTGGACTGAAGCTTTCTTT; size: .; V: TRBV6-5; J: TRBJ1-1; D: .
CDR3: CASQDRVDGYTF; DNA: TGTGCCAGCCAAGACAGGGTGGATGGCTACACCTTC; size: few; V: TRBV19; J: TRBJ1-2; D: TRBD1
CDR3: CASKPTGRGTEAFF; DNA: TGTGCCAGCAAGCCGACAGGGCGAGGCACTGAAGCTTTCTTT; size: .; V: TRBV28; J: TRBJ1-1; D: TRBD1
CDR3: CSATKTGKRFPQHF; DNA: TGCAGTGCTACTAAGACAGGGAAGAGGTTCCCCCAGCATTTT; size: .; V: TRBV20-1; J: TRBJ1-5; D: TRBD1
CDR3: CSARDRRAPLTNNEQFF; DNA: TGCAGTGCTAGAGATCGCCGAGCGCCCCTCACAAACAATGAGCAGTTCTTC; size: many; V: TRBV20-1; J: TRBJ2-1; D: .
CDR3: CASSSYGRVGGTEAFF; DNA: TGTGCCAGCAGCTCATACGGCAGGGTCGGGGGCACTGAAGCTTTCTTT; size: many; V: TRBV7-9; J: TRBJ1-1; D: .
CDR3: CASSELPGPSSYNEQFF; DNA: TGTGCCAGCAGTGAACTCCCAGGGCCGAGCTCCTACAATGAGCAGTTCTTC; size: many; V: TRBV6-1; J: TRBJ2-1; D: .
CDR3: CASSLSMGTFGLVQYF; DNA: TGTGCCAGCAGTTTGTCGATGGGGACTTTCGGGTTGGTTCAGTACTTC; size: many; V: TRBV27; J: TRBJ2-4; D: .
CDR3: CASSVGTDYTF; DNA: TGTGCCAGCAGCGTAGGCACGGACTACACCTTC; size: .; V: TRBV9; J: TRBJ1-2; D: .
CDR3: CASRSDTGLAYEQYF; DNA: TGTGCCAGCAGATCAGACACAGGGTTAGCCTACGAGCAGTACTTC; size: many; V: TRBV6-1; J: TRBJ2-7; D: .
CDR3: CASSYGTGPSNTEAFF; DNA: TGTGCCAGTAGTTATGGGACAGGGCCCTCGAACACTGAAGCTTTCTTT; size: many; V: TRBV19; J: TRBJ1-1; D: TRBD1
CDR3: CASSQQREGTNTQYF; DNA: TGTGCCAGCAGCCAGCAGCGGGAGGGTACAAATACGCAGTATTTT; size: many; V: TRBV3-1; J: TRBJ2-3; D: TRBD2
CDR3: CASSPAGTDTQYF; DNA: TGTGCCAGCAGCCCGGCAGGCACAGATACGCAGTATTTT; size: many; V: TRBV7-9; J: TRBJ2-3; D: .
CDR3: CASSPLAGGGVNEQFF; DNA: TGTGCCAGCAGCCCGCTAGCGGGAGGCGGGGTCAATGAGCAGTTCTTC; size: few; V: TRBV9; J: TRBJ2-1; D: TRBD2
CDR3: CASSPKDYGSTDTQYF; DNA: TGTGCCAGCTCACCCAAGGACTACGGGAGCACAGATACGCAGTATTTT; size: many; V: TRBV18; J: TRBJ2-3; D: .
CDR3: CSKTMGNMNTEAFF; DNA: TGCAGTAAGACAATGGGGAACATGAACACTGAAGCTTTCTTT; size: many; V: TRBV20-1; J: TRBJ1-1; D: .